This TCR beta chain was found in a study of T cells after posttransplantation cyclophosphamide. Study outcomes and limitations: TRB clonality was highly associated with recipient CMV seropositivity and reactivation. Later post-transplant blood repertoires were often dominated by donor CD8+ memory clones. Blood and skin or GI T cell repertoires showed limited TRB overlap.

As concerns this clone: What it binds is not known.

V was clipped by 3 bases and J by 6 bases, with 12 bases between them. Germline V CDR1 and CDR2: SGHTA, FQGNSA. The CDR3 sequence is 14 residues long. Assay: immunoSEQ multiplex PCR; the TCRdb copy retains only in-frame clones and omits some. The table shows just over 65,000 clones, with just under 95% occurring only once. This clonotype originated in a woman in her thirties in good health and a related stem cell transplant donor. The sample was PBMCs. This sequence joins TRBV7-2 and TRBJ1-5, with D hard to call. The CDR3, as DNA: TGTGCCAGCAGCTTCAAGGGCGACGGTCAGCCCCAGCATTTT. Residues: CASSFKGDGQPQHF.